This TCR beta chain was captured by sequencing in a study of blood T cell repertoires in COVID-19. Whole-study context: Researchers got acute and convalescent COVID-19 samples from the United States, Italy and Spain. PBMCs, B-cell-depleted T cells, or T cells provided the cDNA or gDNA that made up the material.

The CDR3 runs 15 residues. Unmatched junction bases numbered 3, after V lost 0 bases and J lost 0 bases. Per germline, CDR1 SGHRS and CDR2 YFSETQ. Authors' analysis steps: By means of reference gene primer amplification, nucleated cell counts were estimated. Produced via immunoSEQ multiplex PCR; TCRdb's table is partial and in-frame only. V, J and clone size derive from that table, while D and trimming were established from the DNA sequence. The sample includes roughly 260,000 clones, about 90% of them seen just once. This clone was counted a single time. Seattle's cohort entered during active infection and was followed longitudinally.

This clonotype originated in a person under 35 with COVID-19, enrolled during active disease. Material for sequencing was peripheral blood. This chain links TRBV5-1 with TRBJ2-7, with 7 bases matching TRBD2. In DNA, the CDR3 is TGCGCCAGCAGCTTGGAAGGCGGGAGCTCCTACGAGCAGTACTTC. Amino acids: CASSLEGGSSYEQYF.